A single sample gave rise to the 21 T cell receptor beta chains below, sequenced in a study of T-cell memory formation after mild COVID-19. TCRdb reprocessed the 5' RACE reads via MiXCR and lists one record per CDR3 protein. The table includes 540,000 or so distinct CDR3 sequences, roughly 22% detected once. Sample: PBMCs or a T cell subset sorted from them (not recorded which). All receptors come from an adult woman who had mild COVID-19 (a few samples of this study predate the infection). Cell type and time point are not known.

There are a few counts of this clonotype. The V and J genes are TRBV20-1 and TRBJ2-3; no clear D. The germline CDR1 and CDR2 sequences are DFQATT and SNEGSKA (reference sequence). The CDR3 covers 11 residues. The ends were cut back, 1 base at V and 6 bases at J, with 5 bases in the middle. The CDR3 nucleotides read TGCAGTGCTAGAGGACTGGATACGCAGTATTTT. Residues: CSARGLDTQYF.

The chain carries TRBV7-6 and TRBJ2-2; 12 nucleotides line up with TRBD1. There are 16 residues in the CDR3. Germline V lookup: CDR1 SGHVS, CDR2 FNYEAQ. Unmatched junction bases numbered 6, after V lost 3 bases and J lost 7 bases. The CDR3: CASSFRDRGRGGELFF. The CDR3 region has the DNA TGTGCCAGCAGCTTCCGGGACAGGGGGCGCGGCGGGGAGCTGTTTTTT.

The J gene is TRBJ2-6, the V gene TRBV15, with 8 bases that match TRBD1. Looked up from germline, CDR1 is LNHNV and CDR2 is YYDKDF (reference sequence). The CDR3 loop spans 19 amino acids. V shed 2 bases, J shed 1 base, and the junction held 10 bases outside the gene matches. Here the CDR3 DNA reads TGTGCCACCAGCAGAACTCGACCGGGACAGGCATCTGGGGCCAACGTCCTGACTTTC. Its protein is CATSRTRPGQASGANVLTF. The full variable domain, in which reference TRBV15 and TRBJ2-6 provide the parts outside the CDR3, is DAMVIQNPRYQVTQFGKPVTLSCSQTLNHNVMYWYQQKSSQAPKLLFHYYDKDFNNEADTPDNFQSRRPNTSFCFLDIRSPGLGDTAMYLCATSRTRPGQASGANVLTFGAGSRLTVL.

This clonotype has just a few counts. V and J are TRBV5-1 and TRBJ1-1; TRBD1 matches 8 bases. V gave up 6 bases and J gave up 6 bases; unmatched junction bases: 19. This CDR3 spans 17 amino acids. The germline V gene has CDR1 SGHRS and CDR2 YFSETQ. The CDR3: CASTSSLLGQGSAEAFF. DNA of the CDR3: TGCGCCAGCACGTCGTCCTTGCTAGGACAGGGATCCGCTGAAGCTTTCTTT.

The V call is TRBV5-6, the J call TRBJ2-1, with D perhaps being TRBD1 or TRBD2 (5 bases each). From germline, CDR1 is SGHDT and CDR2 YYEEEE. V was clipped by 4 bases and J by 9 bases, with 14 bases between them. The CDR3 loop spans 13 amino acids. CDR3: CASSTDQRGEQFF. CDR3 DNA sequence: TGTGCCAGCAGCACAGACCAGAGGGGTGAGCAGTTCTTC.

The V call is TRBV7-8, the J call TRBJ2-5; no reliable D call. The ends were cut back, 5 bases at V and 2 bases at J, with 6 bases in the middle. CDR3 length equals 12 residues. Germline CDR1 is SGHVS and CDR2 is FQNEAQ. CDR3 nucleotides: TGTGCCAGCAGCCTACAACAAGAGACCCAGTACTTC. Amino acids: CASSLQQETQYF.

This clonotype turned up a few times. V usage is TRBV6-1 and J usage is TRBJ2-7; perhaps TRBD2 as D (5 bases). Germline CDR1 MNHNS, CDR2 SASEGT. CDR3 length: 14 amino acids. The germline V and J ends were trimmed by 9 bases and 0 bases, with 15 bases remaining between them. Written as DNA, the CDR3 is TGTGCCAGTTCCTATCGGGGAAGCTCCTACGAGCAGTACTTC. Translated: CASSYRGSSYEQYF.

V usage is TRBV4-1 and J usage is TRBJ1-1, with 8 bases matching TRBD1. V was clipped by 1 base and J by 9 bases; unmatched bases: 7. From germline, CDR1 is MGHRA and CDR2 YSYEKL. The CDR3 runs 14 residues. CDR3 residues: CASSQVPDRVQAFF. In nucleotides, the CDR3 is TGCGCCAGCAGCCAAGTCCCGGACAGGGTGCAAGCTTTCTTT.

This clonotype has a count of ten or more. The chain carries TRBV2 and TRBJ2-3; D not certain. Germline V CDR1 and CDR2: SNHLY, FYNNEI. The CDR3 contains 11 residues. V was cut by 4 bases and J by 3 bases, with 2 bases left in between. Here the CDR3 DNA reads TGTGCCAGCAGTGTAACAGATACGCAGTATTTT. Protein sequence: CASSVTDTQYF.

CDR3: CAWSVTGGTGELFF. The CDR3 coding sequence is TGTGCCTGGAGTGTAACCGGGGGCACCGGGGAGCTGTTTTTT. The chain has TRBV30 and TRBJ2-2; TRBD2 might be the D (6 bases). The CDR3 contains 14 residues. CDR1 is GTSNPN and CDR2 is SVGIG in the germline V gene (reference sequence). Trimming removed 0 bases at V and 4 bases at J, with 9 bases between.

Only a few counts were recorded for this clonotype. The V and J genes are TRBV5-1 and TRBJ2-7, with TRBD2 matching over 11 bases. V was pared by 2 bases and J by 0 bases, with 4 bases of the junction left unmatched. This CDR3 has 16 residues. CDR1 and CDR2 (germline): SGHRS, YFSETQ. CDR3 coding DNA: TGCGCCAGCAGCTTCCAACTAGCGGGGGTCTCCTACGAGCAGTACTTC. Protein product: CASSFQLAGVSYEQYF.

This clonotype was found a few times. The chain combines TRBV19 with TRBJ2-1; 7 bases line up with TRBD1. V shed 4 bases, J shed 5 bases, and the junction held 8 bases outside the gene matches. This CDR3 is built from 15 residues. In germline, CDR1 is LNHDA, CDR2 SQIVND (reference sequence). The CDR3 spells CASSSRQGGDNEQFF. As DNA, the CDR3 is TGTGCCAGTAGTAGCCGACAGGGTGGGGACAATGAGCAGTTCTTC.

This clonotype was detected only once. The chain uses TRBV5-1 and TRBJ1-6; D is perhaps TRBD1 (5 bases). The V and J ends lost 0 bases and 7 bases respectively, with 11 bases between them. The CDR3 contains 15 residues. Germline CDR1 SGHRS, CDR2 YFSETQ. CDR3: CASSLEGAVNSPLHF. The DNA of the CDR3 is TGCGCCAGCAGCTTGGAAGGGGCGGTCAATTCACCCCTCCACTTT. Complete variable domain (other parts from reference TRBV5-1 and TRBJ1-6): KAGVTQTPRYLIKTRGQQVTLSCSPISGHRSVSWYQQTPGQGLQFLFEYFSETQRNKGNFPGRFSGRQFSNSRSEMNVSTLELGDSALYLCASSLEGAVNSPLHFGNGTRLTVT.

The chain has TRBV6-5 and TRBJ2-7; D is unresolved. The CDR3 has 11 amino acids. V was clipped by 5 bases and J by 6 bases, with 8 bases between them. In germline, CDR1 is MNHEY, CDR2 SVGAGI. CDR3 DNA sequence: TGTGCCAGCAGTGAAGGCCTCGAGCAGTACTTC. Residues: CASSEGLEQYF.

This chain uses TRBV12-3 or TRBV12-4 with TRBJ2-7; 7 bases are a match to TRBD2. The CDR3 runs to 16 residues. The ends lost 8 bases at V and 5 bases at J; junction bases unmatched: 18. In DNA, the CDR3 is TGTGCCAGCGGGGAACTCAGCGGGAACGTAGCTCACGAGCAGTACTTC. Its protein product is CASGELSGNVAHEQYF.

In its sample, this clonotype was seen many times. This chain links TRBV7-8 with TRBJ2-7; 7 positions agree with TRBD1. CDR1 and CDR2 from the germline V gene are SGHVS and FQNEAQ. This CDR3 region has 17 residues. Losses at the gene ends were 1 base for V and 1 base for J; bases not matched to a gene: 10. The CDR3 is CASSLGDRTILSYEQYF. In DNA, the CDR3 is TGTGCCAGCAGCTTAGGGGACAGAACAATCCTTTCCTACGAGCAGTACTTC.

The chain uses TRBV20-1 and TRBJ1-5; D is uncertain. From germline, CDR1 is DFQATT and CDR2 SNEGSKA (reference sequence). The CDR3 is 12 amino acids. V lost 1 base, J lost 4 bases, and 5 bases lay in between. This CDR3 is CSARAENQPQHF. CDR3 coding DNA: TGCAGTGCTAGAGCGGAAAATCAGCCCCAGCATTTT.

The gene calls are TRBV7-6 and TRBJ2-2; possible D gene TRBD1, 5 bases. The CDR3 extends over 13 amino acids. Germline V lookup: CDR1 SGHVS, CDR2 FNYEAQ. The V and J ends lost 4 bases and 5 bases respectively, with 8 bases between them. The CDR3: CASSSQVTGELFF. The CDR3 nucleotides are TGTGCCAGCAGCTCACAGGTGACCGGGGAGCTGTTTTTT.

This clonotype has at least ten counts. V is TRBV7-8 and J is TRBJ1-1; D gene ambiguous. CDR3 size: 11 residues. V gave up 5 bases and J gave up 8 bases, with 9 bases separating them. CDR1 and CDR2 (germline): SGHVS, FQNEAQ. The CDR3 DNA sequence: TGTGCCAGCAGCCAGATTGAGGAAGCTTTCTTT. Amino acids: CASSQIEEAFF.

This chain's CDR3 is CASSQRASGDFTDTQYF. The CDR3 DNA reads as TGTGCCAGCAGCCAACGGGCTAGCGGGGATTTCACAGATACGCAGTATTTT. This chain joins TRBV13 and TRBJ2-3; 9 positions match TRBD2. The V and J ends lost 5 bases and 2 bases, in that order; junction bases with no gene match: 11. The CDR3 has 17 residues. Germline V gene data show CDR1 as PRHDT and CDR2 as FYEKMQ (reference sequence).

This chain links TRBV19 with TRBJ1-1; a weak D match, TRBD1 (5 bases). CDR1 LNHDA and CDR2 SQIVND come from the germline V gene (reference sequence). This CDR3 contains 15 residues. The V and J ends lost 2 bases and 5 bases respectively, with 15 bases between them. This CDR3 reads CASSIFPQGLTEAFF. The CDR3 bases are TGTGCCAGTAGTATATTCCCCCAGGGTCTTACTGAAGCTTTCTTT. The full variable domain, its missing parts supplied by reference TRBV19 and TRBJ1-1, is DGGITQSPKYLFRKEGQNVTLSCEQNLNHDAMYWYRQDPGQGLRLIYYSQIVNDFQKGDIAEGYSVSREKKESFPLTVTSAQKNPTAFYLCASSIFPQGLTEAFFGQGTRLTVV.